The next 13 T cell receptor beta chains were all read from a single sample in a study of blood T cell repertoires in COVID-19. Clones were sequenced by immunoSEQ multiplex PCR, and TCRdb holds only the in-frame ones, with some missing. The table shows about 170,000 clones, with roughly nine tenths occurring only once. Input material: PBMCs or T cells enriched from blood (not recorded which). These receptors were collected from a woman in her forties or fifties who had recovered from COVID-19.

The chain employs TRBV12-3 or TRBV12-4 and TRBJ1-5, with no clear D. V lost 5 bases to trimming and J lost 3 bases, with 5 bases between them. There are 12 residues in the CDR3. CDR3 loop: CASSKANQPQHF. The CDR3 DNA follows: TGTGCCAGCAGTAAAGCCAATCAGCCCCAGCATTTT.

In this sample, this clone turned up once. CDR3 nucleotides: TGTGCCAGCAGCGGGCGACATACCCGACACGTCCTCTCCTACGAGCAGTACTTC. As protein: CASSGRHTRHVLSYEQYF. The gene calls are TRBV11-2 and TRBJ2-7; D gene unclear. The V and J ends lost 5 bases and 0 bases respectively, with 23 bases between them. Per germline, CDR1 SGHAT and CDR2 FQNNGV. The CDR3 consists of 18 residues. Filled out from reference TRBV11-2 and TRBJ2-7, the complete variable domain reads EAGVAQSPRYKIIEKRQSVAFWCNPISGHATLYWYQQILGQGPKLLIQFQNNGVVDDSQLPKDRFSAERLKGVDSTLKIQPAKLEDSAVYLCASSGRHTRHVLSYEQYFGPGTRLTVT.

The rearrangement uses TRBV27 and TRBJ1-1, with D possibly being TRBD1 (5 bases). The CDR3 has 13 residues. V lost 6 bases to trimming and J lost 0 bases, with 8 bases between them. The germline gives CDR1 MNHEY, CDR2 SMNVEV (reference sequence). CDR3 loop: CASRGGMNTEAFF. In nucleotides, the CDR3 is TGTGCCAGCAGGGGGGGAATGAACACTGAAGCTTTCTTT.

This chain uses TRBV19 with TRBJ1-1; TRBD1 is a possible D gene (6 bases). From germline, CDR1 is LNHDA and CDR2 SQIVND (reference sequence). There are 15 residues in the CDR3. Between the trimmed V and J ends, which lost 7 bases and 0 bases, there was a span of 15 bases. The CDR3 loop reads CASTRQVKMNTEAFF. DNA for the CDR3: TGTGCCAGTACCCGACAGGTAAAGATGAACACTGAAGCTTTCTTT.

This clone has only one observation. The V gene is TRBV5-4, the J gene TRBJ2-1, with 9 nucleotides matching TRBD2. Germline V gene lookup returns CDR1 SGHNT and CDR2 YYREEE (reference sequence). The CDR3 runs 16 residues. With 4 bases clipped from V and 3 bases from J, the junction kept 8 bases outside the gene matches. DNA of the CDR3: TGTGCCAGCAGCCCGGCGGGCGGGAGGGACTACAATGAGCAGTTCTTC. Protein sequence: CASSPAGGRDYNEQFF.

This chain connects TRBV19 to TRBJ1-2; the D gene is possibly TRBD1 (5 bases). CDR1 LNHDA and CDR2 SQIVND come from the germline V gene (reference sequence). The CDR3 consists of 14 residues. V was cut by 6 bases and J by 3 bases, with 14 bases left in between. DNA for the CDR3: TGTGCCAGTAGGGGCCACGGGGGAGACTATGGCTACACCTTC. As protein: CASRGHGGDYGYTF.

The chain links TRBV6-5 to TRBJ1-2; perhaps TRBD1 as D (6 bases). The CDR3 contains 15 residues. V gave up 7 bases and J gave up 4 bases, with 19 bases separating them. The germline gives CDR1 MNHEY, CDR2 SVGAGI. The CDR3, as DNA: TGTGCCAGCACCAGTAAGACAGGTTCGGGCTATGGCTACACCTTC. Translation: CASTSKTGSGYGYTF.

This chain connects TRBV6-5 to TRBJ1-6; the match to TRBD1 covers 9 bases. Germline values: CDR1 MNHEY, CDR2 SVGAGI. V lost 6 bases, J lost 10 bases, and 10 bases stayed unmatched. The CDR3 loop spans 15 amino acids. CDR3 sequence: CASRADRGVDSPLHF. CDR3 nucleotides: TGTGCCAGCAGGGCCGACAGGGGGGTAGACTCACCCCTCCACTTT.

This clone showed up just once. The chain carries TRBV29-1 and TRBJ2-5; maybe TRBD1 (6 bases). The V gene lost 3 bases and the J gene lost 1 base, with 15 bases spanning the gap. Looked up from germline, CDR1 is SQVTM and CDR2 is ANQGSEA. CDR3 length equals 15 residues. The CDR3 DNA reads as TGCAGCGTTGAGAAGACAGGAGACACCCAAGAGACCCAGTACTTC. Amino acid sequence: CSVEKTGDTQETQYF.

The gene calls are TRBV19 and TRBJ1-5; D is possibly TRBD1 (6 bases). V was cut by 4 bases and J by 5 bases, with 15 bases left in between. The CDR3 has 15 residues. Germline assignment: CDR1 LNHDA and CDR2 SQIVND (reference sequence). This CDR3 reads CASSTGGELYQPQHF. CDR3 DNA: TGTGCCAGTAGTACGGGGGGCGAGCTTTATCAGCCCCAGCATTTT.

The gene calls are TRBV7-2 and TRBJ2-2, with D possibly TRBD2 on 5 matching bases. V was pared by 5 bases and J by 1 base, with 8 bases between. CDR1 SGHTA and CDR2 FQGNSA come from the germline V gene. CDR3 size: 14 residues. CDR3 in DNA: TGTGCCAGCAGCCCTAGCTGGAACACCGGGGAGCTGTTTTTT. It is translated as CASSPSWNTGELFF.

J is TRBJ1-3 and V is TRBV12-5; no definite D call. There are 14 residues in the CDR3. Trimming took off 3 bases at V and 1 base at J, with 7 bases between the two ends. The germline gives CDR1 LGHNT, CDR2 FRNRAP. CDR3 sequence reads: CASGLGGSGNTIYF. CDR3 DNA sequence: TGTGCTAGTGGTTTAGGAGGATCTGGAAACACCATATATTTT. The variable domain in full, with the rest retrieved from reference TRBV12-5 and TRBJ1-3, is DARVTQTPRHKVTEMGQEVTMRCQPILGHNTVFWYRQTMMQGLELLAYFRNRAPLDDSGMPKDRFSAEMPDATLATLKIQPSEPRDSAVYFCASGLGGSGNTIYFGEGSWLTVV.

DNA for the CDR3: TGTGCCAGCAGCTTCGGGGACTATGGCTACACCTTC. Amino acids: CASSFGDYGYTF. This chain uses TRBV11-3 with TRBJ1-2; D is uncertain. Germline values: CDR1 SGHNT, CDR2 YENEEA. This CDR3 comprises 12 residues. V lost 3 bases and J lost 3, with 5 bases in between.